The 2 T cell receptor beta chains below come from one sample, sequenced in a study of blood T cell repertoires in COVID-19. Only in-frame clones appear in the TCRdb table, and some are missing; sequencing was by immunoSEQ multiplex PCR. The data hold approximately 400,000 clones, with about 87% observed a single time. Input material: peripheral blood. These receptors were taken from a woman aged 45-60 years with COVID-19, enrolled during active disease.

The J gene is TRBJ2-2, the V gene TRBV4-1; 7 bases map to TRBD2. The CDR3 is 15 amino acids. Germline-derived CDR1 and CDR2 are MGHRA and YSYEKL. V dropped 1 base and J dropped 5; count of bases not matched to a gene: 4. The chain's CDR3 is CASSQALGRTGELFF. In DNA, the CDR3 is TGCGCCAGCAGCCAAGCCCTCGGGAGGACCGGGGAGCTGTTTTTT.

CDR3 DNA sequence: TGTGCCTGGAGCCTTGACAACTCCAGGGGAAACACCATATATTTT. Protein product: CAWSLDNSRGNTIYF. V is TRBV30 and J is TRBJ1-3; D unresolved. V lost 3 bases and J lost 4, with 16 bases in between. The CDR3 has 15 residues. Germline V gene lookup returns CDR1 GTSNPN and CDR2 SVGIG (reference sequence).